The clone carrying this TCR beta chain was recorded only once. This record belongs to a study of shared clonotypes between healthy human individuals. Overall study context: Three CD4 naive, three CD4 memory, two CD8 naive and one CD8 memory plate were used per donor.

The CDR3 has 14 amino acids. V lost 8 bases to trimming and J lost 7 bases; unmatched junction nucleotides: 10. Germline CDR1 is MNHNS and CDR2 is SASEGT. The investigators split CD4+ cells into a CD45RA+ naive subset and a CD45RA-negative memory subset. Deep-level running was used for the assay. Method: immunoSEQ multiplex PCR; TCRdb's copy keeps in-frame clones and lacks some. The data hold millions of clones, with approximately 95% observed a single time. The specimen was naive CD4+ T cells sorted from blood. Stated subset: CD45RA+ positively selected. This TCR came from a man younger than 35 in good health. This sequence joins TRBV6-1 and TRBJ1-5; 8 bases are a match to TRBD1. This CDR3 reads CASFYGQGEQPQHF. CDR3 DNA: TGTGCCAGCTTTTACGGACAGGGAGAACAGCCCCAGCATTTT.